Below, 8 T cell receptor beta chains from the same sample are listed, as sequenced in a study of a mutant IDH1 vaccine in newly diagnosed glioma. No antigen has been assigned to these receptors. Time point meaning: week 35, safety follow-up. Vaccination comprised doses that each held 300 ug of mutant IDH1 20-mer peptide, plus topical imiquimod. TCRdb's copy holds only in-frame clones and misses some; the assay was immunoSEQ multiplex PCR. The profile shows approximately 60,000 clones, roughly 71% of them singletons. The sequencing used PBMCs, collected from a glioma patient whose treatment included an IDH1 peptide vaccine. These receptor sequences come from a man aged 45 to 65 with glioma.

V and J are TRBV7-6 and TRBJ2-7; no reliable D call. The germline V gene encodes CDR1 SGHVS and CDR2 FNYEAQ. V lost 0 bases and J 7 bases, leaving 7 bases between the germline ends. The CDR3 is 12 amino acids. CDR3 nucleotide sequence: TGTGCCAGCAGCTTAGCGCCTGGGGAGCAGTACTTC. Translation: CASSLAPGEQYF.

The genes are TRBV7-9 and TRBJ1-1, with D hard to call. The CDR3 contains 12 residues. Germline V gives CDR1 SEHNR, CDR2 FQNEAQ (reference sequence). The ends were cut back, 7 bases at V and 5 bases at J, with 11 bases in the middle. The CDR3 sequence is CASTSQVTEAFF. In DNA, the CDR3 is TGTGCCAGCACCTCCCAGGTAACTGAAGCTTTCTTT.

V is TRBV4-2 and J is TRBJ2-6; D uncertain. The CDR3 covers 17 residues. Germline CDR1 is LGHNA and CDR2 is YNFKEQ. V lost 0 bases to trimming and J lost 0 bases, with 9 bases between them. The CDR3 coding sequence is TGTGCCAGCAGCCAAGAGAAAGAAAACTCTGGGGCCAACGTCCTGACTTTC. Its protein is CASSQEKENSGANVLTF.

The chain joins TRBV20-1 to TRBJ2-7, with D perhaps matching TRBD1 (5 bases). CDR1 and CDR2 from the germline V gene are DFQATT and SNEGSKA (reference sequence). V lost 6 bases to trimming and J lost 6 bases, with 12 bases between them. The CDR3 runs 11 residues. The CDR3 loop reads CSAFDSPEQYF. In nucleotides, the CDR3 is TGCAGTGCCTTCGACAGCCCCGAGCAGTACTTC.

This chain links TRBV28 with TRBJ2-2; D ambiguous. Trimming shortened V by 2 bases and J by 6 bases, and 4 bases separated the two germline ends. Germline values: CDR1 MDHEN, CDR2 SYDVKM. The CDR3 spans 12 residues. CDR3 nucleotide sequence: TGTGCCAGCAGTTTAGGTTCCGGGGAGCTGTTTTTT. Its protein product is CASSLGSGELFF.

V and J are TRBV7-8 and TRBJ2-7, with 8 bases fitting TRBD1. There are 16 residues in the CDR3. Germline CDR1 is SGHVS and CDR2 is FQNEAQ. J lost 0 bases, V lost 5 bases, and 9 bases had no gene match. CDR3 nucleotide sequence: TGTGCCAGCAGCCTAGGGACAGGTCTCCACTCCTACGAGCAGTACTTC. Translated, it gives CASSLGTGLHSYEQYF.

The CDR3 DNA sequence: TGTGCCTGGAGTGTTGGCGACAGGCCCAACAATGAGCAGTTCTTC. Its translation: CAWSVGDRPNNEQFF. The V call is TRBV30, the J call TRBJ2-1, with D perhaps matching TRBD1 (6 bases). Germline CDR1 GTSNPN, CDR2 SVGIG (reference sequence). V dropped 0 bases and J dropped 5 bases, with 14 bases sitting between them. This CDR3 is 15 amino acids long.

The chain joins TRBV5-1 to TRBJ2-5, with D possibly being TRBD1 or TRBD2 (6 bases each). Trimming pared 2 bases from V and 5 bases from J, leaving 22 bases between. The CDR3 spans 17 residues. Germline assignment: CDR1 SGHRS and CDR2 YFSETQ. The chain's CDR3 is CASSFSGTQGLRETQYF. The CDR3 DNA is TGCGCCAGCAGCTTTTCCGGGACTCAGGGGTTGAGGGAGACCCAGTACTTC.